Detailed here is one T cell receptor (beta chain). The target of this receptor is not known. No much larger clone is present one base from it, and per-base qualities are unavailable. The roughly 39 donors, aged about 6 to 95 years, were systemically healthy Caucasian individuals from Russia. Ten milliliters of peripheral blood were drawn from each donor into EDTA-treated Vacutainer tubes. Ficoll-Paque density-gradient centrifugation was used to isolate PBMCs, with at least 7 million per sample. Trizol reagent was used to extract total RNA from the PBMCs, yielding at least 6 micrograms per sample. Naive CD45RAhigh/CD27high T cell percentages were measured by flow cytometry on a PBMC aliquot from every donor. The cysteine opens and the phenylalanine closes a CDR3 of 12 amino acids. Of the read, only the CDR3 DNA is kept; its 36 bases are in frame from base 1. V gives up 2 bases and J gives up 6 bases, and the segment between their germline ends measures 5 bases. Per the germline V gene, MNHEY is the CDR1 and SVGEGT is the CDR2.

This entry is derived from a study of blood T cells in healthy people across ages (dated by TCRdb to the mid-2010s). Background on the whole study: Template switching captured roughly one uniquely barcoded TCR beta cDNA molecule per two T cells in model experiments. Using deep sequencing normalized with unique cDNA molecular identifiers, the study measured how TCR beta repertoire diversity changes with age. The donors were divided into four age groups: young (average 16 years), middle-aged (over 35), aged (about 61) and long-lived (nearly 85). To avoid experimental bias, donors of different ages were distributed randomly across sequencing lanes. For two donors (one aged 18 to 29 and one aged 80 or older), the study analyzed two additional independent replicas of 1 million unique cDNA reads from the same blood draw. Paper-wide results and their limitations: Donor CMV infection status was unknown, potentially confounding age-related changes in expanded clonotypes. Total diversity estimates from one million sequenced T cells were considered lower bounds and underestimates. Compared with the aged group, the long-lived group had more naive CD4+ T cells, fewer expanded clones and increased TCR diversity, a pattern suggesting age selection. Observed TCR beta diversity per million T cells fell roughly linearly with age, and a significant reduction was already apparent by age roughly 40. Conclusive comparison of naive and antigen-experienced compartments was prevented by the profiling of bulk unsorted PBMCs. Observed TCR beta diversity correlated strongly with the percentage of naive T cells measured by flow cytometry.

Library prep was done by 5' RACE. The second PCR ran for roughly 7 to 11 cycles and used a J-beta primer mix along with a sample-barcoded 5' primer. A unique molecular identifier was introduced onto each TCR beta cDNA molecule by a template-switch 5' adaptor carrying 12 random nucleotides. At least 2.5 million CDR3-containing paired-end reads were obtained from each sample. First-strand cDNA synthesis was performed from all RNA using the Mint cDNA synthesis kit, with priming by a TRBC-specific oligonucleotide. Following uracil-DNA glycosylase treatment, a first 18-cycle PCR with universal primers M1SS and BC2_uni_R was performed on all cDNA. Per the source publication's procedure: Normalization of each sample was performed by random selection of 1 million high-quality reads, each carrying a distinct molecular identifier. Reads sharing molecular identifiers were discarded rather than binned into consensus sequences. MiTCR, with a Q25 quality threshold and the strictest error-elimination algorithm, was used for CDR3 identification, clonotype clustering and error correction. A nonparametric unseen species model using Euler transformation provided a lower-bound estimate of total TCR beta diversity. Using fastp trimming at Q25 and MiXCR clonotype assembly, TCRdb reanalyzed the public sequencing data and kept in-frame beta chains. For every CDR3 protein sequence, its rows merge into one entry that carries the most common genes and DNA. TCRdb assigned the V and J calls; the authors' analysis was not used. The sample table shows some 1.8 million distinct CDR3 sequences, and around 42% are seen once. The ten largest clonotypes hold 23% of the sample.

The rearranged chain carries TRBV6-2 or TRBV6-3 and TRBJ2-1; the D gene cannot be named for sure. Sequencing was performed on blood. This clonotype originated in a human donor in good health. CDR3 sequence: CASSYTLNEQFF. The DNA is TGTGCCAGCAGTTACACCCTCAATGAGCAGTTCTTC.